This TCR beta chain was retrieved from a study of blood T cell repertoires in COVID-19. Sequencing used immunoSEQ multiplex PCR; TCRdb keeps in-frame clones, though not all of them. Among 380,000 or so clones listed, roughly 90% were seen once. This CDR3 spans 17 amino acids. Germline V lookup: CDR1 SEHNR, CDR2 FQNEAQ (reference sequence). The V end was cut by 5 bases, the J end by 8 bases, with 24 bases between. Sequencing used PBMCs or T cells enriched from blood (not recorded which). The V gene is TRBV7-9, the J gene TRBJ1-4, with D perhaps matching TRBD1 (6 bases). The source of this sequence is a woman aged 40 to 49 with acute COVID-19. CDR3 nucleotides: TGTGCCAGCAGCCCACTCAAACACAGGGTCGGGGAGGAAAAACTGTTTTTT. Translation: CASSPLKHRVGEEKLFF. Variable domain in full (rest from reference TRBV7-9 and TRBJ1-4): DTGVSQNPRHKITKRGQNVTFRCDPISEHNRLYWYRQTLGQGPEFLTYFQNEAQLEKSRLLSDRFSAERPKGSFSTLEIQRTEQGDSAMYLCASSPLKHRVGEEKLFFGSGTQLSVL.